Listed here is a single T cell receptor beta chain. The data were obtained in a study of T cell changes during pregnancy in multiple sclerosis. Method: immunoSEQ multiplex PCR; TCRdb's copy keeps in-frame clones and lacks some. The sample records 50,000 to 70,000 clones, roughly nine tenths being singletons. Germline V lookup: CDR1 MDHEN, CDR2 SYDVKM. This CDR3 contains 13 residues. The ends were cut back, 2 bases at V and 4 bases at J, with 5 bases in the middle. The sequencing here drew on peripheral blood, taken in the third trimester of pregnancy. This receptor was obtained from a female donor in good health, enrolled as a control in a pregnancy study. The chain carries TRBV28 and TRBJ2-2; D is unresolved. The CDR3 loop reads CASSLRVTGELFF. The DNA of the CDR3 is TGTGCCAGCAGTTTACGAGTCACCGGGGAGCTGTTTTTT.